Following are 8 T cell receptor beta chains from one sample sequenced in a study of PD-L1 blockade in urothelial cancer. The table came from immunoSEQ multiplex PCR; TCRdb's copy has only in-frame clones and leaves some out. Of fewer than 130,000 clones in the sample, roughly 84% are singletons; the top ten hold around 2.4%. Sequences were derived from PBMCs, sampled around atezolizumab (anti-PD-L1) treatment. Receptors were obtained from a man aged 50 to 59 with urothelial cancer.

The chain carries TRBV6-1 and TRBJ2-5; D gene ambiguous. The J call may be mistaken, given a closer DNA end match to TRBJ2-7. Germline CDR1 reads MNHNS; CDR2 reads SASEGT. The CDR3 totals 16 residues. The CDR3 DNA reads TGTGCCAGCAGTGAAGCCGGTATTTCAAGCTCCTACGAGCAGTACTTC. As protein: CASSEAGISSSYEQYF.

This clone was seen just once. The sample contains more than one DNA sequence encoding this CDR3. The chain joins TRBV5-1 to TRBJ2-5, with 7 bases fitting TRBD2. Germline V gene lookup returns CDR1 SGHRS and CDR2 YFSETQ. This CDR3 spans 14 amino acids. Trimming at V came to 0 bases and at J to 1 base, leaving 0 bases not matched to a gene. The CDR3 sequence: CASSLAGGQETQYF. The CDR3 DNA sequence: TGCGCCAGCAGCTTGGCGGGAGGCCAAGAGACCCAGTACTTC.

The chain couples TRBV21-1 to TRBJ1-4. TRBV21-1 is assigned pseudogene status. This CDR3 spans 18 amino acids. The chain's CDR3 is CASTRKERGGAGGEKLFF. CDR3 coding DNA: TGTGCCAGCACCCGAAAGGAGAGGGGGGGCGCCGGAGGGGAAAAACTGTTTTTT.

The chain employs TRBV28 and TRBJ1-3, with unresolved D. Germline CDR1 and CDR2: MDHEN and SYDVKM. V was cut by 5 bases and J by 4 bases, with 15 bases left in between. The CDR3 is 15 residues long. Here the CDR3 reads CASSPRLGRGNTIYF. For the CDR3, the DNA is TGTGCCAGCAGTCCGAGGCTAGGGAGAGGAAACACCATATATTTT.

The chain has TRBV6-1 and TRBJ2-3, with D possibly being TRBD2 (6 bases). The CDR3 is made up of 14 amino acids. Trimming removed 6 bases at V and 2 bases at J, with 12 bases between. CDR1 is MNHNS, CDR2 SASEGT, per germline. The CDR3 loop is CASRGSGTTDTQYF. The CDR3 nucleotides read TGTGCCAGCAGGGGTAGCGGTACCACAGATACGCAGTATTTT.

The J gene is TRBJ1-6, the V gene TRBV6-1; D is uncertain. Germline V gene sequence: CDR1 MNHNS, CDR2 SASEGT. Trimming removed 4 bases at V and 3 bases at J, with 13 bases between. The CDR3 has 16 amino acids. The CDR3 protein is CASSVYSGDYNSPLHF. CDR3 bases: TGTGCCAGCAGTGTCTACTCCGGGGACTATAATTCACCCCTCCACTTT.

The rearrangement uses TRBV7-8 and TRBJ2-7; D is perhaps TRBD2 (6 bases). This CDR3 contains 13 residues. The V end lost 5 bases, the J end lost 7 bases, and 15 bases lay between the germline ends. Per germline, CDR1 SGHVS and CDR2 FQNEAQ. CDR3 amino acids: CASSPRLVREQYF. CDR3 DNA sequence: TGTGCCAGCAGCCCGCGACTAGTGCGGGAGCAGTACTTC. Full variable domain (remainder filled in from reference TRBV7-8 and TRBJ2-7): GAGVSQSPRYKVAKRGQDVALRCDPISGHVSLFWYQQALGQGPEFLTYFQNEAQLDKSGLPSDRFFAERPEGSVSTLKIQRTQQEDSAVYLCASSPRLVREQYFGPGTRLTVT.

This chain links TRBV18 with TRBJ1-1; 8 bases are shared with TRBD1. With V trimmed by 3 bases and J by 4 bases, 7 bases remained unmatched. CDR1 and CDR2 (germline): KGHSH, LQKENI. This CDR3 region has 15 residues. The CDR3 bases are TGTGCCAGCTCACCCCAGGGGGCGCCCCGCACTGAAGCTTTCTTT. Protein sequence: CASSPQGAPRTEAFF.